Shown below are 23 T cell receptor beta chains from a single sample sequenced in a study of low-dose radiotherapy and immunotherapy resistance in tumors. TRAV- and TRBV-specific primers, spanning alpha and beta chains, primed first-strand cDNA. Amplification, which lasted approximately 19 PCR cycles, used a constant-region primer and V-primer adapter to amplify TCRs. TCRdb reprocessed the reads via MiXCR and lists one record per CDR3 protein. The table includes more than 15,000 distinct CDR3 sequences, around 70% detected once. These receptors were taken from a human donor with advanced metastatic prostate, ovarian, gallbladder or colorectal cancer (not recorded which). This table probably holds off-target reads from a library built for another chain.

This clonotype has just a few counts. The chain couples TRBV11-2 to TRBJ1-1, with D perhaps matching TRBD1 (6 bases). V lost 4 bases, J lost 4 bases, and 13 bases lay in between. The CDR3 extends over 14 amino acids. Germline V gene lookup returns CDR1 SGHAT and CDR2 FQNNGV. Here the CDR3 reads CASSSQQGSTEAFF. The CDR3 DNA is TGTGCCAGCAGCTCGCAGCAGGGGAGCACTGAAGCTTTCTTT. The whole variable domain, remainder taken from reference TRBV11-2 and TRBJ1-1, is EAGVAQSPRYKIIEKRQSVAFWCNPISGHATLYWYQQILGQGPKLLIQFQNNGVVDDSQLPKDRFSAERLKGVDSTLKIQPAKLEDSAVYLCASSSQQGSTEAFFGQGTRLTVV.

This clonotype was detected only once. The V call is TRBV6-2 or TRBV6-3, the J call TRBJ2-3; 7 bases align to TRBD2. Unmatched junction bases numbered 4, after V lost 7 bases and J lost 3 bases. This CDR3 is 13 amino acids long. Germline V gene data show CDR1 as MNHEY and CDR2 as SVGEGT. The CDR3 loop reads CASTLAATDTQYF. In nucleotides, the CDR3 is TGTGCCAGCACTCTAGCGGCGACAGATACGCAGTATTTT.

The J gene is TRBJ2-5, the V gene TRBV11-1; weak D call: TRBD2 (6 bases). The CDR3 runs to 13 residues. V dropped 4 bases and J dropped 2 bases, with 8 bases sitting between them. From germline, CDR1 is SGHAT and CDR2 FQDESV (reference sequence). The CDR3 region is CASSSAGQETQYF. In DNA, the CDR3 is TGTGCCAGCAGCTCTGCGGGACAAGAGACCCAGTACTTC. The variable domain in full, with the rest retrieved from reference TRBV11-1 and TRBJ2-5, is EAEVAQSPRYKITEKSQAVAFWCDPISGHATLYWYRQILGQGPELLVQFQDESVVDDSQLPKDRFSAERLKGVDSTLKIQPAELGDSAMYLCASSSAGQETQYFGPGTRLLVL.

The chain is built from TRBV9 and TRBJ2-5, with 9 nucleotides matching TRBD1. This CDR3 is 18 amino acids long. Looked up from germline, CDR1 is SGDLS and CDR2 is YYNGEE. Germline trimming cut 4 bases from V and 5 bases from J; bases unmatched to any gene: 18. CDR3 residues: CASSPIRRDREGAETQYF. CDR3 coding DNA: TGTGCCAGCAGCCCCATACGCCGGGACAGGGAGGGTGCGGAGACCCAGTACTTC.

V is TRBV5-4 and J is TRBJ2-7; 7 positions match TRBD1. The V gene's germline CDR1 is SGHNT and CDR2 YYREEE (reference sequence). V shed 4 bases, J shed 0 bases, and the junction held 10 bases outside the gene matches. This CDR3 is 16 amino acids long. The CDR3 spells CASSPSGTVSSYEQYF. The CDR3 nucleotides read TGTGCCAGCAGCCCATCTGGGACAGTGAGCTCCTACGAGCAGTACTTC.

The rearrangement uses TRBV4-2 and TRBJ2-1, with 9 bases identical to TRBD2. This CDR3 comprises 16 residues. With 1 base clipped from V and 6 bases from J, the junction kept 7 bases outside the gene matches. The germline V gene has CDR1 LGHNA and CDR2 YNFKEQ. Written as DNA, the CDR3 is TGTGCCAGCAGCCAAGGTAGCGGGGGCACCTTCAATGAGCAGTTCTTC. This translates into CASSQGSGGTFNEQFF.

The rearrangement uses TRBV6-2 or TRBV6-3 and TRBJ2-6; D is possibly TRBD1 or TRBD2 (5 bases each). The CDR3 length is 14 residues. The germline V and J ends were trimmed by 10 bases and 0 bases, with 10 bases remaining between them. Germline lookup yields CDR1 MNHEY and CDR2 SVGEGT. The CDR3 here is CATRGVSGANVLTF. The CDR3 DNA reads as TGTGCCACCAGAGGGGTCTCTGGGGCCAACGTCCTGACTTTC.

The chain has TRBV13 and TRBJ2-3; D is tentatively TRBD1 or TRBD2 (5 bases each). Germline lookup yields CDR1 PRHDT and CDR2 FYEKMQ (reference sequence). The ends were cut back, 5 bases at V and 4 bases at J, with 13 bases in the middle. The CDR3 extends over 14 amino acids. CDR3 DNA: TGTGCCAGCAGCCTGGGACCGGGCCCAGATACGCAGTATTTT. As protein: CASSLGPGPDTQYF.

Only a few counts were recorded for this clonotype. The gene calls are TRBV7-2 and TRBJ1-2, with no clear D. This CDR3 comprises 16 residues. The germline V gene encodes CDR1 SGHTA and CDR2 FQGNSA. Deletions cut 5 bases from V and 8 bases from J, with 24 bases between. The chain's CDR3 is CASSPQAPVGRLGYTF. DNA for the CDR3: TGTGCCAGCAGCCCGCAGGCTCCAGTAGGACGCCTGGGCTACACCTTC.

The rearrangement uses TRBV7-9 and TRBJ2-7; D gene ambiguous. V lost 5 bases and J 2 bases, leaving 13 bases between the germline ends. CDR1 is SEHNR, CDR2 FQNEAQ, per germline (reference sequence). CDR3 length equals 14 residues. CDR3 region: CASSPDRNPYEQYF. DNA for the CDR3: TGTGCCAGCAGCCCGGACCGAAACCCCTACGAGCAGTACTTC.

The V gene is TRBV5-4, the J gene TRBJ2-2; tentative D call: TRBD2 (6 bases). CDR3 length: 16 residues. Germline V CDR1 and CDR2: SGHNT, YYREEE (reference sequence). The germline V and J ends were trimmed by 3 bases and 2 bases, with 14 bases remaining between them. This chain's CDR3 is CASSYRGSRNTGELFF. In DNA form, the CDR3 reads TGTGCCAGCAGCTACCGGGGGTCCCGAAACACCGGGGAGCTGTTTTTT.

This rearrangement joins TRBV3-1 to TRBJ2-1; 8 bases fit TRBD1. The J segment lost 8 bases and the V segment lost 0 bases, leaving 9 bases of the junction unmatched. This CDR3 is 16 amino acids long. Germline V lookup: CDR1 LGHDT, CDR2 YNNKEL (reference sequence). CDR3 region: CASSQDGQGTGDEQFF. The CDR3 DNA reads TGTGCCAGCAGCCAAGACGGACAGGGCACGGGCGATGAGCAGTTCTTC.

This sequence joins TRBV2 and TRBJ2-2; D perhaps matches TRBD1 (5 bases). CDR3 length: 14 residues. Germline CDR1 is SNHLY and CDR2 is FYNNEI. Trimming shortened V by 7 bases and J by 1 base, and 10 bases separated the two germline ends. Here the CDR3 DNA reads TGTGCCAGCAACATGGGGCTGAACACCGGGGAGCTGTTTTTT. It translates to CASNMGLNTGELFF.

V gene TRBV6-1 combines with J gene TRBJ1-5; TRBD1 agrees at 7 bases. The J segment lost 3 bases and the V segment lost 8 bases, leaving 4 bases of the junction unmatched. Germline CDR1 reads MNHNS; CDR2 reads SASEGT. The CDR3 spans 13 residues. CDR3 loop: CASGGQNNQPQHF. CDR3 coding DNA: TGTGCCAGCGGGGGACAGAACAATCAGCCCCAGCATTTT.

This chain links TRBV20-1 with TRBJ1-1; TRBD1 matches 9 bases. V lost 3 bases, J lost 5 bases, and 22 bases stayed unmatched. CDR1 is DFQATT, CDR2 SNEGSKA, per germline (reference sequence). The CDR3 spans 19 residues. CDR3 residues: CSASRQIPGTGRGWTEAFF. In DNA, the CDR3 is TGCAGTGCTAGTCGTCAAATTCCCGGGACAGGGAGGGGATGGACTGAAGCTTTCTTT.

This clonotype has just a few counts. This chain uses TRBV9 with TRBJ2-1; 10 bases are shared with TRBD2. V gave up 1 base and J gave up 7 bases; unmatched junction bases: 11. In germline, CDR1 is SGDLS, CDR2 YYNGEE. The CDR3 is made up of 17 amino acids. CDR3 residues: CASSVSGGAPVLNEQFF. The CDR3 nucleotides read TGTGCCAGCAGCGTAAGCGGGGGGGCCCCCGTCTTAAATGAGCAGTTCTTC.

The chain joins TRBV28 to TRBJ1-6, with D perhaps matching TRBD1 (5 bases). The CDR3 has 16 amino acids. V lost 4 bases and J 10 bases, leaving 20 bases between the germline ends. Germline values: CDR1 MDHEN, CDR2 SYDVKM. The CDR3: CASSSEDYWGGSPLHF. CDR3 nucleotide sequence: TGTGCCAGCAGTTCTGAGGACTACTGGGGGGGATCACCCCTCCACTTT.

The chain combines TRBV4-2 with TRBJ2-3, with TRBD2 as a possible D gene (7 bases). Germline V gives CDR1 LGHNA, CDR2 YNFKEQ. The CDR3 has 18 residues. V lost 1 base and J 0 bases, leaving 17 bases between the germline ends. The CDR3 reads CASSQGVGGGQSTDTQYF. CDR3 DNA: TGTGCCAGCAGCCAAGGTGTTGGGGGGGGGCAGAGCACAGATACGCAGTATTTT.

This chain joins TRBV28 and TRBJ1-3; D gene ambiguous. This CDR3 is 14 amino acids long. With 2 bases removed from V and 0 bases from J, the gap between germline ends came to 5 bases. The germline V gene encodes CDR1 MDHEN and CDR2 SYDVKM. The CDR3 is CASSLQFSGNTIYF. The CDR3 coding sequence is TGTGCCAGCAGTTTACAATTCTCTGGAAACACCATATATTTT.

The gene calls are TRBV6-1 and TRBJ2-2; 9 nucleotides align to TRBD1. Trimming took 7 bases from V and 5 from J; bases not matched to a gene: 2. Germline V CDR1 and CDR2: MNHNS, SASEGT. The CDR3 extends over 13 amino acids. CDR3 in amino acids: CASKTGGTGELFF. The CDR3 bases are TGTGCCAGCAAGACAGGGGGAACCGGGGAGCTGTTTTTT.

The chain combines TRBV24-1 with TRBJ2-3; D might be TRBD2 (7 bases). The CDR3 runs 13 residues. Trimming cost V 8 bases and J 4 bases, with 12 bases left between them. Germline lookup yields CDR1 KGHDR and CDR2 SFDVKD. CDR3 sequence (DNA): TGTGCCACCACGGGGGGCGCAGCAGATACGCAGTATTTT. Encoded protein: CATTGGAADTQYF.

The DNA for the CDR3 is TGTGCCAGCAGTTACTCGACTTCTGGGAAGAGTGAGCAGTTCTTC. Its translation is CASSYSTSGKSEQFF. The rearrangement links TRBV6-5 to TRBJ2-1; D uncertain. Germline loops: CDR1 MNHEY, CDR2 SVGAGI. V shed 0 bases and J shed 9 bases, with 15 bases lying between them. This CDR3 has 15 amino acids.

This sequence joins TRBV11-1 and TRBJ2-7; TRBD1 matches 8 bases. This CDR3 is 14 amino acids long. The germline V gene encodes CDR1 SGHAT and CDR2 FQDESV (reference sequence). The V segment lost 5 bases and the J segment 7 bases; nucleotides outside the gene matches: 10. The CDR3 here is CASSERQGSGEQYF. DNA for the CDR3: TGTGCCAGCAGCGAGAGACAGGGGTCTGGGGAGCAGTACTTC.